A single sample gave rise to the 32 T cell receptor beta chains below, sequenced in a study of blood T cell repertoires in COVID-19. Profiling relied on immunoSEQ multiplex PCR, and the TCRdb table lists in-frame clones only, not all of them. The top ten clones hold about 3% of a sample with 48,000 or so clones, about nine tenths of them seen once. The material sequenced was peripheral blood. The receptors stem from a woman aged 80 or over with COVID-19, enrolled during active disease.

The chain uses TRBV6-4 and TRBJ2-1, with TRBD1 matching over 8 bases. CDR3 length equals 15 residues. CDR1 and CDR2 from the germline V gene are MRHNA and SNTAGT. The J segment lost 7 bases and the V segment lost 6 bases, leaving 11 bases of the junction unmatched. The DNA of the CDR3 is TGTGCCAGCAGCAGGACAGGGCGGAATGATAATGAGCAGTTCTTC. Protein product: CASSRTGRNDNEQFF.

The chain is built from TRBV5-1 and TRBJ2-3, with D tentatively TRBD1 (6 bases). Germline V lookup: CDR1 SGHRS, CDR2 YFSETQ. The ends were cut back, 4 bases at V and 6 bases at J, with 18 bases in the middle. This CDR3 spans 15 amino acids. CDR3 residues: CASSESGVGIDTQYF. In nucleotides, the CDR3 is TGCGCCAGCAGCGAATCAGGGGTGGGAATTGATACGCAGTATTTT.

Notes on this clone: At one boundary the junction diverges from the germline segment, which might be a read error. The rearrangement uses TRBV7-7 and TRBJ2-7; D is possibly TRBD2 (5 bases). CDR1 and CDR2 (germline): SSHAT, FNYEAQ (reference sequence). The CDR3 spans 14 residues. CDR3 sequence reads: CASSERTGTYEQYF. For the CDR3, the DNA is TGTGCTAGCAGCGAGAGGACTGGGACCTACGAGCAGTACTTC.

The V and J genes are TRBV11-2 and TRBJ2-3; 8 nucleotides match TRBD2. With 3 bases clipped from V and 1 base from J, the junction kept 3 bases outside the gene matches. The CDR3 covers 15 residues. From germline, CDR1 is SGHAT and CDR2 FQNNGV. CDR3 in amino acids: CASSFRRGGTDTQYF. In DNA form, the CDR3 reads TGTGCCAGCAGCTTTCGGCGGGGGGGCACAGATACGCAGTATTTT.

The chain carries TRBV5-6 and TRBJ1-4; D possibly corresponds to TRBD1 (6 bases). Per germline, CDR1 SGHDT and CDR2 YYEEEE. The CDR3 totals 16 residues. The ends were cut back, 0 bases at V and 6 bases at J, with 15 bases in the middle. The CDR3 DNA sequence: TGTGCCAGCAGCTTGGTAGGGGGTAGAGGGGATGAAAAACTGTTTTTT. It translates to CASSLVGGRGDEKLFF. Based on the CDR3 plus reference TRBV5-6 and TRBJ1-4, the full variable domain is DAGVTQSPTHLIKTRGQQVTLRCSPKSGHDTVSWYQQALGQGPQFIFQYYEEEERQRGNFPDRFSGHQFPNYSSELNVNALLLGDSALYLCASSLVGGRGDEKLFFGSGTQLSVL.

V is TRBV19 and J is TRBJ2-3; TRBD1 matches 11 bases. The germline V gene has CDR1 LNHDA and CDR2 SQIVND (reference sequence). With V trimmed by 2 bases and J by 6 bases, 7 bases remained unmatched. The CDR3 totals 16 residues. Here the CDR3 reads CASSITGTGGSDTQYF. In nucleotides, the CDR3 is TGTGCCAGTAGTATAACCGGGACAGGGGGTTCTGATACGCAGTATTTT.

For the CDR3, the DNA is TGTGCCAGCTCACGACTGGACAGGGTCCCCGACTTGCAGTACTTC. Amino acid sequence: CASSRLDRVPDLQYF. The gene calls are TRBV18 and TRBJ2-7; 8 positions match TRBD1. Germline lookup yields CDR1 KGHSH and CDR2 LQKENI. This CDR3 is built from 15 residues. V was pared by 4 bases and J by 9 bases, with 14 bases of the junction left unmatched.

The chain joins TRBV3-1 (or the pseudogene TRBV3-2) to TRBJ1-2; a possible D gene is TRBD1 (5 bases). Trimming stripped 1 base from V and 8 bases from J, with 14 bases between. The V gene's germline CDR1 is LGHDT and CDR2 YNNKEL (reference sequence). This CDR3 has 14 residues. The CDR3, as DNA: TGTGCCAGCAGCCAAGTTCGGGGGAGTGGGGGCTACACCTTC. It is translated as CASSQVRGSGGYTF.

As concerns this clone: Mismatch with germline at one junction end may stem from a read error. The V and J genes are TRBV27 and TRBJ2-5; TRBD2 aligns across 8 bases. CDR1 is MNHEY, CDR2 SMNVEV, per germline (reference sequence). The length of the CDR3 is 15 residues. The CDR3 is CASTLVGGAGETQYF. CDR3 bases: TGTGCCAGCACTTTAGTCGGGGGGGCCGGGGAGACCCAGTACTTC.

This clone came up once. V is TRBV5-1 and J is TRBJ1-6; D is perhaps TRBD1 (5 bases). This CDR3 contains 17 residues. V was shortened by 4 bases and J by 0 bases, with 14 bases between the two germline ends. Germline loops: CDR1 SGHRS, CDR2 YFSETQ. CDR3 sequence: CASSGTGRSSYNSPLHF. The CDR3 DNA reads TGCGCCAGCAGCGGAACAGGCCGGAGCTCCTATAATTCACCCCTCCACTTT.

This clone was observed a single time. The chain is built from TRBV11-1 and TRBJ1-2; perhaps TRBD1 as D (5 bases). There are 15 residues in the CDR3. Germline-derived CDR1 and CDR2 are SGHAT and FQDESV (reference sequence). Trimming removed 3 bases at V and 4 bases at J, with 15 bases between. The chain's CDR3 is CASSLSWSGGYGYTF. The CDR3 DNA follows: TGTGCCAGCAGCTTGAGTTGGTCGGGGGGCTATGGCTACACCTTC.

The rearrangement joins TRBV7-2 to TRBJ1-1; D perhaps matches TRBD1 (5 bases). The CDR3 covers 14 residues. Trimming removed 5 bases from V and 0 bases from J, with 10 bases in between. The germline V gene has CDR1 SGHTA and CDR2 FQGNSA. Here the CDR3 reads CASSPQVMNTEAFF. The CDR3 nucleotides read TGTGCCAGCAGCCCACAGGTTATGAACACTGAAGCTTTCTTT.

This clone was recorded a few times. The chain links TRBV19 to TRBJ1-5; D perhaps matches TRBD1 (5 bases). There are 12 residues in the CDR3. Germline CDR1 reads LNHDA; CDR2 reads SQIVND (reference sequence). Trimming cost V 5 bases and J 6 bases, with 8 bases left between them. The DNA of the CDR3 is TGTGCCAGTAGTGAAGGGGCTCAGCCCCAGCATTTT. This encodes CASSEGAQPQHF.

As DNA, the CDR3 is TGTGCCAGCAGCTTAGGGACTGGGACCTACGAGCAGTACTTC. Translation gives CASSLGTGTYEQYF. V and J are TRBV11-2 and TRBJ2-7; a possible D gene is TRBD2 (5 bases). V gave up 1 base and J gave up 2 bases, with 9 bases separating them. The CDR3 has 14 residues. Germline-derived CDR1 and CDR2 are SGHAT and FQNNGV.

V and J are TRBV27 and TRBJ1-5, with 7 bases that match TRBD1. The CDR3 consists of 14 residues. The germline gives CDR1 MNHEY, CDR2 SMNVEV (reference sequence). The ends lost 6 bases at V and 6 bases at J; junction bases unmatched: 8. As DNA, the CDR3 is TGTGCCAGCAGGTCCCGACAGGGAAGTCAGCCCCAGCATTTT. As protein: CASRSRQGSQPQHF.

The J gene is TRBJ2-7, the V gene TRBV7-2; 8 bases match TRBD2. V shed 5 bases and J 3 bases; nucleotides not matched to a gene: 9. CDR3 size: 15 residues. The V gene's germline CDR1 is SGHTA and CDR2 FQGNSA. The CDR3 loop reads CASSGPGLGVYEQYF. For the CDR3, the DNA is TGTGCCAGCAGCGGGCCGGGACTAGGTGTCTACGAGCAGTACTTC.

This chain links TRBV14 with TRBJ2-1; 7 nucleotides agree with TRBD2. The CDR3 totals 19 residues. J lost 9 bases, V lost 0 bases, and 20 bases had no gene match. Looked up from germline, CDR1 is SGHDN and CDR2 is FVKESK. The CDR3: CASSQDTGSLAVSEGEQFF. In nucleotides, the CDR3 is TGTGCCAGCAGCCAAGATACGGGGAGTCTAGCGGTCTCAGAAGGTGAGCAGTTCTTC.

This chain joins TRBV18 and TRBJ1-1; D might be TRBD1 (6 bases). The CDR3 spans 13 residues. Trimming took 5 bases from V and 1 from J, leaving 8 bases between them. The germline V gene has CDR1 KGHSH and CDR2 LQKENI. The DNA for the CDR3 is TGTGCCAGCTCAGAGGGACAGAACACTGAAGCTTTCTTT. Protein sequence: CASSEGQNTEAFF.

The chain employs TRBV19 and TRBJ1-4, with a tentative D call TRBD1 (6 bases). CDR1 is LNHDA, CDR2 SQIVND, per germline (reference sequence). The CDR3 loop spans 15 amino acids. V lost 5 bases and J 2 bases, leaving 12 bases between the germline ends. The CDR3 DNA reads as TGTGCCAGTAGTGAAACAGGGATCACTAATGAAAAACTGTTTTTT. Protein sequence: CASSETGITNEKLFF.

The chain has TRBV12-5 and TRBJ1-3, with D unresolved. The V end was cut by 3 bases, the J end by 4 bases, with 10 bases between. The CDR3 runs 14 residues. Germline V gene lookup returns CDR1 LGHNT and CDR2 FRNRAP. As DNA, the CDR3 is TGTGCTAGTGGTTTCTCAGCGGCCGGAAACACCATATATTTT. It translates to CASGFSAAGNTIYF.

The chain employs TRBV19 and TRBJ2-5, with 7 bases aligning to TRBD1. The length of the CDR3 is 14 residues. V gave up 2 bases and J gave up 1 base; unmatched junction bases: 1. Germline-derived CDR1 and CDR2 are LNHDA and SQIVND (reference sequence). DNA of the CDR3: TGTGCCAGTAGTATAACAGGGGCCCAAGAGACCCAGTACTTC. It is translated as CASSITGAQETQYF.

In its sample, this clone was seen a few times. The genes are TRBV18 and TRBJ1-1; possibly TRBD1 for D (5 bases). This CDR3 region has 12 residues. Trimming took 6 bases from V and 7 from J, leaving 12 bases between them. Germline V CDR1 and CDR2: KGHSH, LQKENI. This chain's CDR3 is CASSRGAFEAFF. In nucleotides, the CDR3 is TGTGCCAGCTCTCGTGGGGCATTTGAAGCTTTCTTT. Filled out from reference TRBV18 and TRBJ1-1, the complete variable domain reads NAGVMQNPRHLVRRRGQEARLRCSPMKGHSHVYWYRQLPEEGLKFMVYLQKENIIDESGMPKERFSAEFPKEGPSILRIQQVVRGDSAAYFCASSRGAFEAFFGQGTRLTVV.

This chain links TRBV24-1 with TRBJ2-6; 9 bases map to TRBD1. The trim removed 5 bases at V and 0 bases at J, leaving 10 bases unmatched. The CDR3 runs to 19 residues. Germline CDR1 reads KGHDR; CDR2 reads SFDVKD. The CDR3 loop reads CATSVQPRDRDSGANVLTF. The DNA for the CDR3 is TGTGCCACCAGTGTCCAACCCCGGGACAGGGACTCTGGGGCCAACGTCCTGACTTTC.

This clone was recorded only once. This rearrangement joins TRBV9 to TRBJ2-7; 7 nucleotides line up with TRBD1. The V and J ends lost 1 base and 3 bases, in that order; junction bases with no gene match: 1. The CDR3 is 13 amino acids. Germline CDR1 reads SGDLS; CDR2 reads YYNGEE. The CDR3 reads CASSVRQGYEQYF. CDR3 nucleotide sequence: TGTGCCAGCAGCGTAAGACAGGGCTACGAGCAGTACTTC.

The chain carries TRBV19 and TRBJ2-5, with 8 bases fitting TRBD2. From germline, CDR1 is LNHDA and CDR2 SQIVND (reference sequence). The CDR3 extends over 15 amino acids. With 6 bases clipped from V and 3 bases from J, the junction kept 9 bases outside the gene matches. The CDR3 DNA follows: TGTGCCAGTAGATTGGCGGGAGGAACGGAAGAGACCCAGTACTTC. It codes for CASRLAGGTEETQYF.

The J gene is TRBJ1-3, the V gene TRBV19; D possibly corresponds to TRBD1 (6 bases). Germline CDR1 is LNHDA and CDR2 is SQIVND (reference sequence). Trimming cost V 6 bases and J 4 bases, with 13 bases left between them. This CDR3 is built from 14 residues. The CDR3 is CASSSTGPGNTIYF. The CDR3 DNA reads as TGTGCCAGTAGCTCGACAGGTCCAGGAAACACCATATATTTT.

The chain has TRBV27 and TRBJ1-2; 9 bases map to TRBD1. The length of the CDR3 is 14 residues. Trimming took 3 bases from V and 3 from J; bases not matched to a gene: 2. Germline V gives CDR1 MNHEY, CDR2 SMNVEV (reference sequence). DNA for the CDR3: TGTGCCAGCAGTTTCGGACAGGGGTACTATGGCTACACCTTC. Amino acid sequence: CASSFGQGYYGYTF.

The genes are TRBV2 and TRBJ1-6, with 8 bases aligning to TRBD1. From germline, CDR1 is SNHLY and CDR2 FYNNEI. V was clipped by 6 bases and J by 6 bases; unmatched bases: 10. There are 16 residues in the CDR3. The CDR3 region is CASRGQGALGNSPLHF. CDR3 in DNA: TGTGCCAGCAGGGGCCAGGGGGCCCTGGGTAATTCACCCCTCCACTTT.

This clone was observed once. The chain recombines TRBV19 with TRBJ2-2, with D maybe TRBD1 (7 bases). This CDR3 is 13 amino acids long. Germline values: CDR1 LNHDA, CDR2 SQIVND (reference sequence). Trimming stripped 7 bases from V and 6 bases from J, with 12 bases between. The CDR3, as DNA: TGTGCCAGTATTGGAGGGGGCCCCGGGGAGCTGTTTTTT. Amino acid sequence: CASIGGGPGELFF.

The V and J genes are TRBV19 and TRBJ2-2, with D uncertain. The V end was cut by 11 bases, the J end by 4 bases, with 20 bases between. Germline loops: CDR1 LNHDA, CDR2 SQIVND (reference sequence). The CDR3 totals 15 residues. The CDR3 region is CAAGPAQRITGELFF. DNA of the CDR3: TGTGCCGCCGGCCCGGCCCAGAGGATCACCGGGGAGCTGTTTTTT.

The rearrangement uses TRBV11-2 and TRBJ2-2; D may be TRBD2 (6 bases). The CDR3 is 15 residues long. CDR1 and CDR2 (germline): SGHAT, FQNNGV. Trimming took off 6 bases at V and 3 bases at J, with 14 bases between the two ends. In nucleotides, the CDR3 is TGTGCCAGCAGTCACGGACTAACGGACACCGGGGAGCTGTTTTTT. Residues: CASSHGLTDTGELFF. Full variable domain (missing parts from reference TRBV11-2 and TRBJ2-2): EAGVAQSPRYKIIEKRQSVAFWCNPISGHATLYWYQQILGQGPKLLIQFQNNGVVDDSQLPKDRFSAERLKGVDSTLKIQPAKLEDSAVYLCASSHGLTDTGELFFGEGSRLTVL.

The V call is TRBV6-5, the J call TRBJ1-1; TRBD1 matches at 7 bases. Looked up from germline, CDR1 is MNHEY and CDR2 is SVGAGI. Losses at the gene ends were 8 bases for V and 13 bases for J; bases not matched to a gene: 16. This CDR3 has 13 amino acids. The CDR3: CASYNTGDLIGFF. The CDR3 region has the DNA TGTGCCAGCTATAATACAGGGGATTTGATTGGTTTCTTT.